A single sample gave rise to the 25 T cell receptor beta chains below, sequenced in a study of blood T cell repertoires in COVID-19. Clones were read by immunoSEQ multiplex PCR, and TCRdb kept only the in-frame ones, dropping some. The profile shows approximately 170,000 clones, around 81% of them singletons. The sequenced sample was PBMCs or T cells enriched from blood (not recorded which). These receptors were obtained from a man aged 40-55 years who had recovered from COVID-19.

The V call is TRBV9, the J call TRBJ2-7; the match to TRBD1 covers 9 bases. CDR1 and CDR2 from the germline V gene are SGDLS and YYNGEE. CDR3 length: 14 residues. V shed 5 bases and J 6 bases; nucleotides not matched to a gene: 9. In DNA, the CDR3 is TGTGCCAGCAGTGACTCCGGGACAGGGACCGAGCAGTACTTC. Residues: CASSDSGTGTEQYF.

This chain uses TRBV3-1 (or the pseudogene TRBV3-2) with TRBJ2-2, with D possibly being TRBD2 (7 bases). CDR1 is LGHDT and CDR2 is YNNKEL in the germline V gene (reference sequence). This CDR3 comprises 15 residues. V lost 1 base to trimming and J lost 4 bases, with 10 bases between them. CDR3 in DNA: TGTGCCAGCAGCCAAGGCGGGGGCCCCACCGGGGAGCTGTTTTTT. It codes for CASSQGGGPTGELFF.

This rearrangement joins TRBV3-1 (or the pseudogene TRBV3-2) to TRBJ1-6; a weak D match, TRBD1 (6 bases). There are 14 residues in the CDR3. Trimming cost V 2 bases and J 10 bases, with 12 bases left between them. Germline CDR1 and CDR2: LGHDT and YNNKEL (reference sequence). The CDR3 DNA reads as TGTGCCAGCAGCCAAAACAGGGTTGGGTCACCCCTCCACTTT. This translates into CASSQNRVGSPLHF.

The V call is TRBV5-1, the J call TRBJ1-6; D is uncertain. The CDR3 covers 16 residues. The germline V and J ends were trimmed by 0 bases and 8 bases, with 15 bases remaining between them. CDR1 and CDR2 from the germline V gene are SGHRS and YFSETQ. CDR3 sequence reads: CASSLGAVFPHSPLHF. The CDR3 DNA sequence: TGCGCCAGCAGCTTGGGGGCCGTATTTCCCCATTCACCCCTCCACTTT. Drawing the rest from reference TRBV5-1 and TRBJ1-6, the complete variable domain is KAGVTQTPRYLIKTRGQQVTLSCSPISGHRSVSWYQQTPGQGLQFLFEYFSETQRNKGNFPGRFSGRQFSNSRSEMNVSTLELGDSALYLCASSLGAVFPHSPLHFGNGTRLTVT.

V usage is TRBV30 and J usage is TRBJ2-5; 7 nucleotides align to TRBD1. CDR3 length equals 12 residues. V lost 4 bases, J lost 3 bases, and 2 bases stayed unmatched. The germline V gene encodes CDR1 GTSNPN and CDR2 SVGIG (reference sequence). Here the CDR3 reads CAWTGTEETQYF. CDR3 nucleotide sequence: TGTGCCTGGACCGGGACAGAAGAGACCCAGTACTTC.

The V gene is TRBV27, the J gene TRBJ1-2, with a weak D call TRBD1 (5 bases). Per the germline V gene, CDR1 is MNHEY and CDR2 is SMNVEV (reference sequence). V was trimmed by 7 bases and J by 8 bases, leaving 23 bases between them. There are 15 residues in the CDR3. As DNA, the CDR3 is TGTGCCAGCACTAACCTGGGGGGGTCGCCTTGGGGCTACACCTTC. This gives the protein CASTNLGGSPWGYTF.

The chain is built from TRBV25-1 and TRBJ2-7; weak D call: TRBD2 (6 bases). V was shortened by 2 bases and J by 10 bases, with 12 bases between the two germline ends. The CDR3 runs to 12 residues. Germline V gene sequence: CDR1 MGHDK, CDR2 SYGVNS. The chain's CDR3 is CASSEGTTRQYV. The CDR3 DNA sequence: TGTGCCAGCAGTGAAGGGACGACTAGACAGTACGTC.

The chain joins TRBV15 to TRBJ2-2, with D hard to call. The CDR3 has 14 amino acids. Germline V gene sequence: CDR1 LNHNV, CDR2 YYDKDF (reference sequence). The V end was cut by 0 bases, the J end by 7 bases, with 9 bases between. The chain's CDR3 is CATSRDRINGELFF. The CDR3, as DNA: TGTGCCACCAGCAGAGACAGGATTAACGGGGAGCTGTTTTTT.

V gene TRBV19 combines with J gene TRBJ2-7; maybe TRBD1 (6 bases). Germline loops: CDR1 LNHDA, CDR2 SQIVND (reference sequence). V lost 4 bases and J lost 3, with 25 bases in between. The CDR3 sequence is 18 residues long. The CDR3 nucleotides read TGTGCCAGTAGTAAAGGACAGTTGGGCTTTTGGCTGAACTACGAGCAGTACTTC. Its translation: CASSKGQLGFWLNYEQYF. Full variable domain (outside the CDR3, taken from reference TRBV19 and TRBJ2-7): DGGITQSPKYLFRKEGQNVTLSCEQNLNHDAMYWYRQDPGQGLRLIYYSQIVNDFQKGDIAEGYSVSREKKESFPLTVTSAQKNPTAFYLCASSKGQLGFWLNYEQYFGPGTRLTVT.

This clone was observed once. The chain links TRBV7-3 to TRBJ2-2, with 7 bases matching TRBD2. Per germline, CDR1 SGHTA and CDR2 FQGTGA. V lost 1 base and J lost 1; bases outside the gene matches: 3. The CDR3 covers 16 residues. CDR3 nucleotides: TGTGCCAGCAGCTTAAATCCGGGGGGGAACACCGGGGAGCTGTTTTTT. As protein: CASSLNPGGNTGELFF.

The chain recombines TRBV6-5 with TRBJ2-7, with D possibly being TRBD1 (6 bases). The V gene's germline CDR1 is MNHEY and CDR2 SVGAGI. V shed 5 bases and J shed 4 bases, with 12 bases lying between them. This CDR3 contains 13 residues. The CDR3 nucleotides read TGTGCCAGCAGTCCTCAAACAGGGTACGAGCAGTACGTC. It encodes CASSPQTGYEQYV.

CDR3 nucleotide sequence: TGTGCCAGCAGGCCGGGACAGCCCTACGAGCAGTACGTC. As protein: CASRPGQPYEQYV. V usage is TRBV28 and J usage is TRBJ2-7; 7 bases are a match to TRBD1. Germline loops: CDR1 MDHEN, CDR2 SYDVKM. CDR3 size: 13 residues. The V and J ends lost 6 bases and 2 bases, in that order; junction bases with no gene match: 4.

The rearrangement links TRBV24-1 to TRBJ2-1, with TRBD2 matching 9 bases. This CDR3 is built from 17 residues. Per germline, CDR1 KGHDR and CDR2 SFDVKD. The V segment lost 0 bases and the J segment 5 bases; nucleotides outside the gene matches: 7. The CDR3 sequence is CATSDLWLAGLHNEQFF. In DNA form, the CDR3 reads TGTGCCACCAGTGATTTGTGGCTAGCGGGGTTGCACAATGAGCAGTTCTTC.

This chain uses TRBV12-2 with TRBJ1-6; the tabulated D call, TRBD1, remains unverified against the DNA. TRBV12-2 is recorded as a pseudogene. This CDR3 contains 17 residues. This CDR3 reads CASRSTTGSSYNSPLHF. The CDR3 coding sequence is TGTGCAAGTCGCTCGACGACAGGGAGCTCCTATAATTCACCCCTCCACTTT.

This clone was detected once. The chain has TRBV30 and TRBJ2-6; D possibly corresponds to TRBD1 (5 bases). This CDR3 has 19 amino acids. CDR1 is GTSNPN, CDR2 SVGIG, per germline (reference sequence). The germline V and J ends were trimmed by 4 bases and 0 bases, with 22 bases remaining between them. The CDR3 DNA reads TGTGCCTGGACCCTCATGACAGAAGGAATTTACTCTGGGGCCAACGTCCTGACTTTC. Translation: CAWTLMTEGIYSGANVLTF. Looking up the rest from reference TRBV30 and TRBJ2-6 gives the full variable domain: SQTIHQWPATLVQPVGSPLSLECTVEGTSNPNLYWYRQAAGRGLQLLFYSVGIGQISSEVPQNLSASRPQDRQFILSSKKLLLSDSGFYLCAWTLMTEGIYSGANVLTFGAGSRLTVL.

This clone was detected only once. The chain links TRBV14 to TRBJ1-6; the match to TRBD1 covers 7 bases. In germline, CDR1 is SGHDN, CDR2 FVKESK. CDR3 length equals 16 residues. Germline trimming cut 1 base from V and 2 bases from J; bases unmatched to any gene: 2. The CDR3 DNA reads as TGTGCCAGCAGCCAAGGAACAGGGGCCTATAATTCACCCCTCCACTTT. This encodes CASSQGTGAYNSPLHF.

CDR3 DNA sequence: TGTGCCAGCAGCTTGGGACAGCGCACAGATACGCAGTATTTT. It is translated as CASSLGQRTDTQYF. This chain joins TRBV5-4 and TRBJ2-3; a weak D match, TRBD1 (5 bases). Per germline, CDR1 SGHNT and CDR2 YYREEE (reference sequence). Deletions cut 0 bases from V and 1 base from J, with 6 bases between. CDR3 length: 14 residues.

The CDR3 nucleotides read TGTGCCAGCAGCTTAGGCCGACAGGGGGGCAGACTCTATGGCTACACCTTC. This gives the protein CASSLGRQGGRLYGYTF. The rearrangement joins TRBV11-2 to TRBJ1-2; 9 bases align to TRBD1. CDR3 length: 17 amino acids. The trim removed 1 base at V and 4 bases at J, leaving 10 bases unmatched. CDR1 and CDR2 from the germline V gene are SGHAT and FQNNGV. The full variable domain, its missing parts supplied by reference TRBV11-2 and TRBJ1-2, is EAGVAQSPRYKIIEKRQSVAFWCNPISGHATLYWYQQILGQGPKLLIQFQNNGVVDDSQLPKDRFSAERLKGVDSTLKIQPAKLEDSAVYLCASSLGRQGGRLYGYTFGSGTRLTVV.

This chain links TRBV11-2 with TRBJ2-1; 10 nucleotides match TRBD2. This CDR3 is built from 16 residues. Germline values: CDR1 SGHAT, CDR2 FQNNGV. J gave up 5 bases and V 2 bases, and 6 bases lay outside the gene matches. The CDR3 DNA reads TGTGCCAGCAGCTTATTAACTAGCGGGGTGGACAATGAGCAGTTCTTC. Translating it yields CASSLLTSGVDNEQFF.

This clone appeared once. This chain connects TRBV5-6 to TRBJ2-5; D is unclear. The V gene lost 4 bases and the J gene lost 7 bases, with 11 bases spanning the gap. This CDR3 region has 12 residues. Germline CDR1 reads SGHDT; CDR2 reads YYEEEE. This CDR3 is CASSGDPGTQYF. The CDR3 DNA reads TGTGCCAGCAGCGGAGACCCGGGGACCCAGTACTTC.

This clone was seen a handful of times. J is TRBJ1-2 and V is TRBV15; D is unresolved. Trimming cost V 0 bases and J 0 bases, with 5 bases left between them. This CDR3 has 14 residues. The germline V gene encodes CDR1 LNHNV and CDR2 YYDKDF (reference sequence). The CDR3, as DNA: TGTGCCACCAGCAGAGAGGGCACTAACTATGGCTACACCTTC. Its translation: CATSREGTNYGYTF. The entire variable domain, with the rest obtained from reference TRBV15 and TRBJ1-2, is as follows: DAMVIQNPRYQVTQFGKPVTLSCSQTLNHNVMYWYQQKSSQAPKLLFHYYDKDFNNEADTPDNFQSRRPNTSFCFLDIRSPGLGDTAMYLCATSREGTNYGYTFGSGTRLTVV.

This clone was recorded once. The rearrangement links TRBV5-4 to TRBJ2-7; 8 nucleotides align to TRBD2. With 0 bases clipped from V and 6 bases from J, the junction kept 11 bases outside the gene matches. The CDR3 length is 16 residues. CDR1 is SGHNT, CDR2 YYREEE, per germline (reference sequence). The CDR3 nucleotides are TGTGCCAGCAGCTTGGGCAGCGGGGGTCCCCTGAGCGAGCAGTACTTC. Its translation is CASSLGSGGPLSEQYF.

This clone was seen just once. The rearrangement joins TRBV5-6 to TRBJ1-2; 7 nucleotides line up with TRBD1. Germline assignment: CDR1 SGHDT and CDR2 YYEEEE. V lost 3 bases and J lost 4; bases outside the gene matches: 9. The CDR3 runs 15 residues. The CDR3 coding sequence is TGTGCCAGCAGCTCAGGGACAGTGGCTATCTATGGCTACACCTTC. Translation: CASSSGTVAIYGYTF. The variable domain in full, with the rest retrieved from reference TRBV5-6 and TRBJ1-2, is DAGVTQSPTHLIKTRGQQVTLRCSPKSGHDTVSWYQQALGQGPQFIFQYYEEEERQRGNFPDRFSGHQFPNYSSELNVNALLLGDSALYLCASSSGTVAIYGYTFGSGTRLTVV.

The CDR3 loop is CATSRENRRENEQFF. The CDR3 DNA follows: TGTGCCACCAGCAGGGAGAACAGGAGGGAGAATGAGCAGTTCTTC. The chain links TRBV15 to TRBJ2-1; D is possibly TRBD2 (6 bases). Germline lookup yields CDR1 LNHNV and CDR2 YYDKDF (reference sequence). The V and J ends lost 3 bases and 7 bases respectively, with 16 bases between them. The CDR3 consists of 15 residues.

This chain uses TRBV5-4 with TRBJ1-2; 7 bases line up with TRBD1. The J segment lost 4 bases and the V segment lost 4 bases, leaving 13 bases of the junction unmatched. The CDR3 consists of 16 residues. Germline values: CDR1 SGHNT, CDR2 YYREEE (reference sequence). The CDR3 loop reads CASSANVKGAGYGYTF. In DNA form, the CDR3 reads TGTGCCAGCAGCGCTAATGTAAAGGGGGCGGGCTATGGCTACACCTTC.